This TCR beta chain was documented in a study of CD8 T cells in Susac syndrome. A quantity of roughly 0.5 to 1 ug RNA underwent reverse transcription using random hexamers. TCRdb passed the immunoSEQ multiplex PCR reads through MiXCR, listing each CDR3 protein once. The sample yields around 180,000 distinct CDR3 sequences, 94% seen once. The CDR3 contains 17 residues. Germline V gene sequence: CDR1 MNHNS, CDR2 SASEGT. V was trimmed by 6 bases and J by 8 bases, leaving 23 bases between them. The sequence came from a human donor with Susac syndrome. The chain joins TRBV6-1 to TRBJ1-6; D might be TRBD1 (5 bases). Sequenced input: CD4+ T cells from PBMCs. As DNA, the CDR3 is TGTGCCAGCAGCCCCACATCCCCGGACATGCCGTATTCACCCCTCCACTTT. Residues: CASSPTSPDMPYSPLHF.